These 21 T cell receptor beta chains share one sample of origin, sequenced in a study of T cell responses to AZD1222 COVID-19 vaccine. The data were produced by immunoSEQ multiplex PCR, yet TCRdb's version contains in-frame clones alone and is incomplete. The sample holds approximately 100,000 clones, about 89% seen once. The input for sequencing was peripheral blood, taken on day 0 of AZD1222 vaccination. The origin of the receptors is an adult in good health.

This clone was counted a single time. The rearrangement links TRBV6-6 to TRBJ1-6; no firm D call. The CDR3 has 15 residues. Between the trimmed V and J ends, which lost 0 bases and 5 bases, there was a span of 8 bases. Germline CDR1 is MNHNY and CDR2 is SVGAGI (reference sequence). This CDR3 reads CASSYSRLNNSPLHF. CDR3 in DNA: TGTGCCAGCAGTTACTCGAGACTTAATAATTCACCCCTCCACTTT.

The chain employs TRBV30 and TRBJ1-2; D may be TRBD1 (5 bases). The V and J ends lost 6 bases and 2 bases respectively, with 22 bases between them. This CDR3 spans 16 amino acids. Germline CDR1 GTSNPN, CDR2 SVGIG (reference sequence). The CDR3 DNA is TGTGCCTGTTACCCTGTAGGGGACCGGGGGAACTATGGCTACACCTTC. Residues: CACYPVGDRGNYGYTF.

The rearrangement uses TRBV30 and TRBJ1-1; D uncertain. The CDR3 is 12 amino acids. Trimming took 0 bases from V and 6 from J, leaving 8 bases between them. Germline loops: CDR1 GTSNPN, CDR2 SVGIG (reference sequence). In nucleotides, the CDR3 is TGTGCCTGGAGTGTTTGGAGGGCTGAAGCTTTCTTT. Translated: CAWSVWRAEAFF.

The chain recombines TRBV9 with TRBJ2-1; 8 nucleotides line up with TRBD2. Germline V lookup: CDR1 SGDLS, CDR2 YYNGEE. The CDR3 spans 16 residues. V lost 2 bases, J lost 0 bases, and 4 bases stayed unmatched. In nucleotides, the CDR3 is TGTGCCAGCAGCGTCCTCGGACTAGCCTCCTACAATGAGCAGTTCTTC. Translated: CASSVLGLASYNEQFF.

The rearrangement joins TRBV25-1 to TRBJ2-5; D remains unclear. Germline V gene data show CDR1 as MGHDK and CDR2 as SYGVNS. The CDR3 length is 11 residues. Deletions cut 4 bases from V and 5 bases from J, with 5 bases between. The CDR3 coding sequence is TGTGCCAGCAGTGTCTCGGAGACCCAGTACTTC. Amino acids: CASSVSETQYF.

This clone was seen more than once but under ten times. The rearrangement uses TRBV7-3 and TRBJ1-6; no clear D gene. V was trimmed by 0 bases and J by 12 bases, leaving 15 bases between them. Germline CDR1 reads SGHTA; CDR2 reads FQGTGA. This CDR3 has 15 residues. The CDR3 nucleotides read TGTGCCAGCAGCTTAACCCGCTGGCAGGTTGGACCCCTCCACTTT. Amino acids: CASSLTRWQVGPLHF.

This chain joins TRBV28 and TRBJ1-1; D may be TRBD1 (6 bases). The germline CDR1 and CDR2 sequences are MDHEN and SYDVKM. Trimming pared 6 bases from V and 4 bases from J, leaving 12 bases between. CDR3 size: 13 residues. The CDR3 bases are TGTGCCAGCAGCCTGCCAGGGGCCACTGAAGCTTTCTTT. Protein sequence: CASSLPGATEAFF.

The J gene is TRBJ1-1, the V gene TRBV12-3 or TRBV12-4; 9 nucleotides match TRBD1. The CDR3 is 12 amino acids. Losses at the gene ends were 4 bases for V and 6 bases for J; bases not matched to a gene: 0. This CDR3 reads CASSWDRAEAFF. The CDR3 nucleotides are TGTGCCAGCAGTTGGGACAGGGCTGAAGCTTTCTTT.

CDR3 nucleotide sequence: TGTGCCATCACCCCGACAGGGACCGAGCAGTACTTC. Its translation is CAITPTGTEQYF. The V call is TRBV10-3, the J call TRBJ2-7, with 7 bases lining up with TRBD1. The V and J ends lost 7 bases and 6 bases, in that order; junction bases with no gene match: 6. The CDR3 totals 12 residues. Germline V lookup: CDR1 ENHRY, CDR2 SYGVKD.

In its sample, this clone was seen once. The chain joins TRBV28 to TRBJ1-2; D remains unclear. CDR3 length: 13 amino acids. Between the trimmed V and J ends, which lost 4 bases and 4 bases, there was a span of 10 bases. CDR1 and CDR2 (germline): MDHEN, SYDVKM. CDR3 in amino acids: CASSSGQTYGYTF. DNA of the CDR3: TGTGCCAGCAGTTCCGGCCAGACCTATGGCTACACCTTC.

The chain joins TRBV9 to TRBJ2-5; TRBD2 aligns across 10 bases. The CDR3 is 17 amino acids. Germline V lookup: CDR1 SGDLS, CDR2 YYNGEE. V was clipped by 0 bases and J by 3 bases; unmatched bases: 8. CDR3 coding DNA: TGTGCCAGCAGCGTAGCTACGGTAACTAGCGGGGAAGAGACCCAGTACTTC. As protein: CASSVATVTSGEETQYF.

This chain links TRBV29-1 with TRBJ2-3; 8 bases match TRBD2. This CDR3 is built from 14 residues. Looked up from germline, CDR1 is SQVTM and CDR2 is ANQGSEA. J lost 0 bases, V lost 8 bases, and 7 bases had no gene match. The CDR3 DNA reads as TGCAGCAGTAACGGGGGGGAGAGCACAGATACGCAGTATTTT. The encoded protein is CSSNGGESTDTQYF.

The chain couples TRBV4-1 to TRBJ1-1; 7 nucleotides line up with TRBD1. The CDR3 loop spans 14 amino acids. Looked up from germline, CDR1 is MGHRA and CDR2 is YSYEKL. V gave up 2 bases and J gave up 5 bases; unmatched junction bases: 5. The CDR3 is CASSQFTGDTEAFF. The CDR3 coding sequence is TGCGCCAGCAGCCAATTTACAGGGGATACTGAAGCTTTCTTT.

J is TRBJ2-1 and V is TRBV4-3, with a tentative D call TRBD1 (6 bases). The CDR3 length is 13 residues. Germline lookup yields CDR1 LGHNA and CDR2 YSLEER. V lost 3 bases, J lost 15 bases, and 18 bases lay in between. As DNA, the CDR3 is TGCGCCAGCAGCCAGTACGACAGGTCCGATTTGTTCTTC. Its protein product is CASSQYDRSDLFF.

CDR3 region: CASSYGGATNEKLFF. In DNA form, the CDR3 reads TGTGCCAGCAGTTACGGCGGGGCGACTAATGAAAAACTGTTTTTT. This chain joins TRBV6-6 and TRBJ1-4, with D possibly matching TRBD1 (5 bases). This CDR3 spans 15 amino acids. Germline-derived CDR1 and CDR2 are MNHNY and SVGAGI (reference sequence). Trimming took 2 bases from V and 2 from J, leaving 9 bases between them.

The chain recombines TRBV11-2 with TRBJ1-1, with 7 bases identical to TRBD1. Germline CDR1 is SGHAT and CDR2 is FQNNGV. V trimming: 5 bases; J trimming: 5 bases; junction bases outside the gene matches: 8. The CDR3 consists of 14 residues. CDR3 in DNA: TGTGCCAGCAGCGTACAGGGGTTTGGGACTGAAGCTTTCTTT. Its translation: CASSVQGFGTEAFF.

The chain combines TRBV29-1 with TRBJ1-1, with D possibly TRBD1 on 6 matching bases. CDR3 length: 14 amino acids. Germline assignment: CDR1 SQVTM and CDR2 ANQGSEA. Trimming cost V 2 bases and J 2 bases, with 12 bases left between them. DNA of the CDR3: TGCAGCGTTGAACTGGGAGGGGGTAACACTGAAGCTTTCTTT. The encoded protein is CSVELGGGNTEAFF.

V gene TRBV30 combines with J gene TRBJ1-5; D is uncertain. The germline V gene encodes CDR1 GTSNPN and CDR2 SVGIG (reference sequence). The CDR3 has 14 residues. The V end was cut by 4 bases, the J end by 9 bases, with 19 bases between. CDR3 DNA sequence: TGTGCCTGGACCACCCCGGGCAGGTCTAGGCCCCAGCATTTT. Amino acids: CAWTTPGRSRPQHF.

This chain links TRBV7-2 with TRBJ1-2; 9 nucleotides align to TRBD1. V trimming: 8 bases; J trimming: 5 bases; junction bases outside the gene matches: 6. The CDR3 has 13 residues. Per germline, CDR1 SGHTA and CDR2 FQGNSA. CDR3 in amino acids: CASGMTGGYGYTF. As DNA, the CDR3 is TGTGCCAGCGGTATGACAGGGGGGTATGGCTACACCTTC.

The chain carries TRBV4-3 and TRBJ1-5; 8 bases align to TRBD1. The CDR3 totals 13 residues. Germline-derived CDR1 and CDR2 are LGHNA and YSLEER. V lost 9 bases to trimming and J lost 7 bases; unmatched junction nucleotides: 8. The CDR3 here is CARGGQGEQPQHF. The CDR3 nucleotides read TGCGCCAGAGGAGGACAGGGAGAACAGCCCCAGCATTTT.

The chain combines TRBV27 with TRBJ2-7, with a tentative D call TRBD1 (6 bases). This CDR3 contains 15 residues. V was clipped by 4 bases and J by 2 bases, with 15 bases between them. Germline CDR1 is MNHEY and CDR2 is SMNVEV (reference sequence). The chain's CDR3 is CASSSGTGYPYEQYF. The CDR3 DNA reads as TGTGCCAGCAGTTCGGGAACAGGGTACCCCTACGAGCAGTACTTC.